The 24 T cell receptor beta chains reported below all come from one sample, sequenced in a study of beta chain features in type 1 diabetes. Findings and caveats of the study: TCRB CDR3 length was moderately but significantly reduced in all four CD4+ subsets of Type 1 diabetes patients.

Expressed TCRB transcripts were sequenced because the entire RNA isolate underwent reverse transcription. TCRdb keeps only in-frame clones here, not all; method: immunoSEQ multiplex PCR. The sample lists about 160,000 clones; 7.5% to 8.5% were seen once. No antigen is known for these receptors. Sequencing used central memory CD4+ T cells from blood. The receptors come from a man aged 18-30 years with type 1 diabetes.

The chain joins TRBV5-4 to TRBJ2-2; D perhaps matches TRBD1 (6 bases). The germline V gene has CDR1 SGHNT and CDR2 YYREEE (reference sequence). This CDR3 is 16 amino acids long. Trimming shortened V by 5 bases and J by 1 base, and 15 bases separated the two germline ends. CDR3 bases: TGTGCCAGCAGTCCCGGGACACTAATGAACACCGGGGAGCTGTTTTTT. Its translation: CASSPGTLMNTGELFF.

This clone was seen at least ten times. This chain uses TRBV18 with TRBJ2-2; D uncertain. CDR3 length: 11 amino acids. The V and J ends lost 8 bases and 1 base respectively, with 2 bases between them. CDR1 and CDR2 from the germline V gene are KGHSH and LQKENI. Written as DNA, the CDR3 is TGTGCCAGCCAGAACACCGGGGAGCTGTTTTTT. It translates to CASQNTGELFF.

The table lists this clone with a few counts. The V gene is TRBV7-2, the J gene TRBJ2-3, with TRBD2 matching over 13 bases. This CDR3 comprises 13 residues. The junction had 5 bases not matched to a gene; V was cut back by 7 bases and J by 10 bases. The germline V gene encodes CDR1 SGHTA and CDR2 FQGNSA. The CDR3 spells CASIPGLAGPQYF. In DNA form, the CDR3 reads TGTGCCAGCATTCCGGGACTAGCGGGACCGCAGTATTTT.

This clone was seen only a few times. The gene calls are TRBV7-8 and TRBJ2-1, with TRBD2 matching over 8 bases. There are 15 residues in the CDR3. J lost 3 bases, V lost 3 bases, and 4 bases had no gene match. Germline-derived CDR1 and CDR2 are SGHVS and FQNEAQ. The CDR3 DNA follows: TGTGCCAGCAGCTTCTGGCGGGGGGACTACAATGAGCAGTTCTTC. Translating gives CASSFWRGDYNEQFF.

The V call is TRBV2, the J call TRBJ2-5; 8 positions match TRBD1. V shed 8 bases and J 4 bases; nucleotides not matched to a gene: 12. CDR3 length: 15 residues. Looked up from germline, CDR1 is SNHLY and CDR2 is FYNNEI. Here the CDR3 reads CASHDRGRERETQYF. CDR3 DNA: TGTGCCAGCCATGACAGGGGACGGGAGAGAGAGACCCAGTACTTC. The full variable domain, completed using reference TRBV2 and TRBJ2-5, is EPEVTQTPSHQVTQMGQEVILRCVPISNHLYFYWYRQILGQKVEFLVSFYNNEISEKSEIFDDQFSVERPDGSNFTLKIRSTKLEDSAMYFCASHDRGRERETQYFGPGTRLLVL.

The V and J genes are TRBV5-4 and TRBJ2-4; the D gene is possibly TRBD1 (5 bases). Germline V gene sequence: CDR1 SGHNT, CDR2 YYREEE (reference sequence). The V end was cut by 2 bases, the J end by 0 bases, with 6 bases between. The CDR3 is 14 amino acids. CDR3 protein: CASSLGVAKNIQYF. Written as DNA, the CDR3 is TGTGCCAGCAGCTTAGGGGTAGCCAAAAACATTCAGTACTTC.

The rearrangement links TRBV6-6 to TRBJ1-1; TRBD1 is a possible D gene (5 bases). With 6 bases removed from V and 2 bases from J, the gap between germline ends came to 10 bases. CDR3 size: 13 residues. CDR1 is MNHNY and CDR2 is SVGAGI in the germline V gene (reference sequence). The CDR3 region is CASRVQENTEAFF. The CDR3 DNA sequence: TGTGCCAGCAGGGTACAGGAAAACACTGAAGCTTTCTTT.

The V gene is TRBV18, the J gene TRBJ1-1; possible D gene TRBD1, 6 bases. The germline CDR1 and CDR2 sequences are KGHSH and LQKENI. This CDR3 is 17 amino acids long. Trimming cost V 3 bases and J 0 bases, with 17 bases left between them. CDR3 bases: TGTGCCAGCTCACCCGGAACAGGGCGTCAAATGAACACTGAAGCTTTCTTT. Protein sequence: CASSPGTGRQMNTEAFF.

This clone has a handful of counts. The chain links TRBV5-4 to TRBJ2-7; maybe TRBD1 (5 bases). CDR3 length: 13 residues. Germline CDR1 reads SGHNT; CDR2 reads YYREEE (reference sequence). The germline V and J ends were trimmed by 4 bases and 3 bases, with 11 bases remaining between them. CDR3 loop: CASSRQQDYEQYF. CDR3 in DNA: TGTGCCAGCAGCCGACAGCAGGACTACGAGCAGTACTTC.

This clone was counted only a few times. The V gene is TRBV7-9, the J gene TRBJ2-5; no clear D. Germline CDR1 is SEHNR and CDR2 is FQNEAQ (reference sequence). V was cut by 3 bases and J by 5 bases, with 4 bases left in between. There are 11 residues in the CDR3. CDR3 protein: CASSFYETQYF. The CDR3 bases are TGTGCCAGCAGCTTTTATGAGACCCAGTACTTC.

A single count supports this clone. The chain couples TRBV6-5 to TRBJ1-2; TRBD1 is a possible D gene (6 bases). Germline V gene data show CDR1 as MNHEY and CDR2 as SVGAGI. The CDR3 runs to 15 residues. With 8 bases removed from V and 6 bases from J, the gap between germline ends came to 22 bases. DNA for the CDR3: TGTGCCAGCCGCATTACCGGGACACAAGAGGATGGCTACACCTTC. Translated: CASRITGTQEDGYTF.

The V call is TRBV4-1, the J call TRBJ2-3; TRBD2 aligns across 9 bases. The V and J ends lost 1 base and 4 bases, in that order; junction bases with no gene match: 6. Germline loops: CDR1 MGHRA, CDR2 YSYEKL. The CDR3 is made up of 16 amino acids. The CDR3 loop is CASSQATSGLSDTQYF. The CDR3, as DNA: TGCGCCAGCAGCCAAGCGACTAGCGGATTGTCAGATACGCAGTATTTT.

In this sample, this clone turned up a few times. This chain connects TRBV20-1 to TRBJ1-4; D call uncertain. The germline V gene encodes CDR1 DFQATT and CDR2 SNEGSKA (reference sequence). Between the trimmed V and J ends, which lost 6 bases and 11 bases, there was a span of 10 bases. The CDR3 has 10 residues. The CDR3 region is CSAGRGKLFF. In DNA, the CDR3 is TGCAGTGCCGGGCGCGGGAAACTGTTTTTT.

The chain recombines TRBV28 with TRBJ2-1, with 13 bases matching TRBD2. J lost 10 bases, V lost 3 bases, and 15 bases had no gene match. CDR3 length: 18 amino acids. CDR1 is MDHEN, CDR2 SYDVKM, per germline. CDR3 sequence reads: CASSFSGLAGEFLGEQFF. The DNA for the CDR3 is TGTGCCAGCAGTTTTAGCGGACTAGCGGGAGAATTCCTCGGGGAGCAGTTCTTC.

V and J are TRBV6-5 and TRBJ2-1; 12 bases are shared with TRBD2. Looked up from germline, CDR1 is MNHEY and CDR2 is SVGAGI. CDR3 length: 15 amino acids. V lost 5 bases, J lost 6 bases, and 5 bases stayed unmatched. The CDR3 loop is CASSRLAGAGNEQFF. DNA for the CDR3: TGTGCCAGCAGTCGACTAGCGGGAGCGGGCAATGAGCAGTTCTTC.

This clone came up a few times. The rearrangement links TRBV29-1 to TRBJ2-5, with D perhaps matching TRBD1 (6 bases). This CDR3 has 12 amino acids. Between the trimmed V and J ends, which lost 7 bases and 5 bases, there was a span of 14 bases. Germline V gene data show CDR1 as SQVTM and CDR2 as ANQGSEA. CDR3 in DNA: TGCAGCGCTCAGGGGCTAGGGGAGACCCAGTACTTC. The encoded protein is CSAQGLGETQYF.

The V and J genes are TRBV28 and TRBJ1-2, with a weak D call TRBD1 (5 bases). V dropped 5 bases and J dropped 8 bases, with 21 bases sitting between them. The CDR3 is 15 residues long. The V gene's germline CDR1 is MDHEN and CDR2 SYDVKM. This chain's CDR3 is CASSTRGAGAGGYTF. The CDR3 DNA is TGTGCCAGCAGTACTCGGGGCGCCGGCGCGGGAGGCTACACCTTC.

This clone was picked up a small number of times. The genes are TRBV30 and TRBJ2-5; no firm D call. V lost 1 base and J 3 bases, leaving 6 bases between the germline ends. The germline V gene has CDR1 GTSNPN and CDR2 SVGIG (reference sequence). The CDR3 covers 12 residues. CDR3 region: CAWSASEETQYF. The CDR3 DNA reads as TGTGCCTGGAGTGCAAGCGAAGAGACCCAGTACTTC.

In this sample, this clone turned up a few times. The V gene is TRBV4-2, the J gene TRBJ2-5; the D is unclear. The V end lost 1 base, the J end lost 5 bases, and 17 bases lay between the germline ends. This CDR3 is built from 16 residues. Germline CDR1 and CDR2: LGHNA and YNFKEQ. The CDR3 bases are TGTGCCAGCAGCCAAGTGTCTTCAGAGAAGGAGGAGACCCAGTACTTC. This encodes CASSQVSSEKEETQYF.

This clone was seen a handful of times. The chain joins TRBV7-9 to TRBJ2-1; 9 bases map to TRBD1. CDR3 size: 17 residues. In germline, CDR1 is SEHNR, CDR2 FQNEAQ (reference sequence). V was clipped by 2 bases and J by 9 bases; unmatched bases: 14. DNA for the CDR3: TGTGCCAGCAGCTTACCTACAGGGGGCGCCGGTTCGGGTGAGCAGTTCTTC. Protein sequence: CASSLPTGGAGSGEQFF.

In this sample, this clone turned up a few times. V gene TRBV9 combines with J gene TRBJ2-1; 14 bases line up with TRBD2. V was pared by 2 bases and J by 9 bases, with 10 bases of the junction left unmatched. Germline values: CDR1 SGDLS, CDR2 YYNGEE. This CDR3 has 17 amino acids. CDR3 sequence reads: CASSVRGGTSGRVEQFF. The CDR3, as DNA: TGTGCCAGCAGCGTTCGAGGGGGGACTAGCGGGAGAGTTGAGCAGTTCTTC.

The DNA of the CDR3 is TGTGCCAGCAGCTTTCAGTGGGGCACCTACAATGAGCAGTTCTTC. Translation gives CASSFQWGTYNEQFF. J is TRBJ2-1 and V is TRBV5-5, with D possibly matching TRBD1 (5 bases). V lost 2 bases and J 2 bases, leaving 11 bases between the germline ends. The CDR3 runs 15 residues. The germline gives CDR1 SGHKS, CDR2 YYEKEE (reference sequence).

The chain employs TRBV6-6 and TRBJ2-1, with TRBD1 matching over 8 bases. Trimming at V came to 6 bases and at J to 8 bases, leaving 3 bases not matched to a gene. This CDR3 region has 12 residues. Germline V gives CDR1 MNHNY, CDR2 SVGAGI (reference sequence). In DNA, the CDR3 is TGTGCCAGCAGCCAGGGGGCGTATGAGCAGTTCTTC. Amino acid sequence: CASSQGAYEQFF.

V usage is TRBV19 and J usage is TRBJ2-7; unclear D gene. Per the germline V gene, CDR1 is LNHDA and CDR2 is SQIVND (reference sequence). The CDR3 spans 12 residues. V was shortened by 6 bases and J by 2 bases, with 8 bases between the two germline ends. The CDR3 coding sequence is TGTGCCAGTAGGGTAGATCCCTACGAGCAGTACTTC. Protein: CASRVDPYEQYF.